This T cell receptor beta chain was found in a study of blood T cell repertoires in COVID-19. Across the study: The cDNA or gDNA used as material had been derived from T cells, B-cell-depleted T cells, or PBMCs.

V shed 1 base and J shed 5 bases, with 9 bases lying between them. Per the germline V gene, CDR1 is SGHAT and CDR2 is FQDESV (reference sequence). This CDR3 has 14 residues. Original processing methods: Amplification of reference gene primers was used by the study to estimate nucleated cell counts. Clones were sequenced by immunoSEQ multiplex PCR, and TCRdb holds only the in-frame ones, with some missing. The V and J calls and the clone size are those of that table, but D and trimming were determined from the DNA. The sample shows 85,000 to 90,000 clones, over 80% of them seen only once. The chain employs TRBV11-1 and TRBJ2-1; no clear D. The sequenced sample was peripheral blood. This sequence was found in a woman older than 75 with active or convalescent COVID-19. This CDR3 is CASSLEQLNNEQFF. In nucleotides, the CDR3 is TGTGCCAGCAGCTTAGAACAGCTAAACAATGAGCAGTTCTTC.